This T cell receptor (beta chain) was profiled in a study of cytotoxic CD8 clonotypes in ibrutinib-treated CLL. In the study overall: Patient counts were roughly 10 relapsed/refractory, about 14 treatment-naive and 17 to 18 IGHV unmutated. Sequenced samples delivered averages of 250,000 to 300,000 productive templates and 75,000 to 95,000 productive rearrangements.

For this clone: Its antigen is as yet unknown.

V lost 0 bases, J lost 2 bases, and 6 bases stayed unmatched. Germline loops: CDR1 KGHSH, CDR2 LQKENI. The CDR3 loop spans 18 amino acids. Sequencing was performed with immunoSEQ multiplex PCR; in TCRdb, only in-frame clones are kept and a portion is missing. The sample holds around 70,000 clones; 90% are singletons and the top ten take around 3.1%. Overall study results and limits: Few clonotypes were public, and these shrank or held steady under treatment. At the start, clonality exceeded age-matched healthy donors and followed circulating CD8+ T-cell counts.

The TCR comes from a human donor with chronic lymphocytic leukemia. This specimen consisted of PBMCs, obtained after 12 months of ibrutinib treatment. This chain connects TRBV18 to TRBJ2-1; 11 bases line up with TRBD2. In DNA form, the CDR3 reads TGTGCCAGCTCACCACCTAGCGGGAGGGCCGGGGCCTACAATGAGCAGTTCTTC. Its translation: CASSPPSGRAGAYNEQFF. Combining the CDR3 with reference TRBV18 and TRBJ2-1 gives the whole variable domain NAGVMQNPRHLVRRRGQEARLRCSPMKGHSHVYWYRQLPEEGLKFMVYLQKENIIDESGMPKERFSAEFPKEGPSILRIQQVVRGDSAAYFCASSPPSGRAGAYNEQFFGPGTRLTVL.